The 25 T cell receptor beta chains reported below all come from one sample, sequenced in a study of blood T cell repertoires in COVID-19. Generated by immunoSEQ multiplex PCR, the TCRdb table keeps only in-frame clones and is missing some. The sample records 130,000 or so clones, around 81% being singletons. Source material: peripheral blood. The source is a human donor in a cohort sampled during active COVID-19.

The chain joins TRBV7-8 to TRBJ1-5, with D unclear. Germline CDR1 SGHVS, CDR2 FQNEAQ. CDR3 length equals 16 residues. Trimming took off 1 base at V and 1 base at J, with 11 bases between the two ends. The CDR3 DNA reads TGTGCCAGCAGCTTAGGCGTACAGTCAAGCAATCAGCCCCAGCATTTT. Translating it yields CASSLGVQSSNQPQHF. The full variable domain, with the rest looked up from reference TRBV7-8 and TRBJ1-5, is GAGVSQSPRYKVAKRGQDVALRCDPISGHVSLFWYQQALGQGPEFLTYFQNEAQLDKSGLPSDRFFAERPEGSVSTLKIQRTQQEDSAVYLCASSLGVQSSNQPQHFGDGTRLSIL.

This clone was seen just once. The V and J genes are TRBV19 and TRBJ1-5; TRBD1 agrees at 8 bases. Germline CDR1 is LNHDA and CDR2 is SQIVND (reference sequence). The J segment lost 9 bases and the V segment lost 1 base, leaving 11 bases of the junction unmatched. The CDR3 length is 16 residues. The CDR3 DNA follows: TGTGCCAGTAGTATAGTGGGCAGGGGGCACTCGGGGCCCCAGCATTTT. As protein: CASSIVGRGHSGPQHF.

The genes are TRBV7-9 and TRBJ2-3; D unclear. The CDR3 covers 14 residues. CDR1 is SEHNR and CDR2 is FQNEAQ in the germline V gene (reference sequence). V shed 0 bases and J shed 3 bases, with 7 bases lying between them. The CDR3 region has the DNA TGTGCCAGCAGCTTAGCGTCGGGTACAGATACGCAGTATTTT. As protein: CASSLASGTDTQYF.

This sequence joins TRBV7-2 and TRBJ2-7; the D gene is possibly TRBD2 (5 bases). CDR1 and CDR2 (germline): SGHTA, FQGNSA. The CDR3 totals 14 residues. V was trimmed by 1 base and J by 5 bases, leaving 12 bases between them. The CDR3: CASSLGLSPHEQYF. DNA for the CDR3: TGTGCCAGCAGCTTAGGACTATCCCCCCACGAGCAGTACTTC.

This clone has just one count. V and J are TRBV21-1 and TRBJ2-6; TRBD1 is the table's D call and was not checked against the DNA. TRBV21-1 is recorded as a pseudogene. There are 16 residues in the CDR3. DNA of the CDR3: TGTGCCAGCAGCAAAAGGCAACAGGCTGGGGCCAACGTCCTGACTTTC. This translates into CASSKRQQAGANVLTF.

This sequence joins TRBV20-1 and TRBJ2-3; no definite D call. The CDR3 has 10 residues. Trimming removed 5 bases from V and 2 bases from J, with 2 bases in between. Germline loops: CDR1 DFQATT, CDR2 SNEGSKA (reference sequence). The CDR3, as DNA: TGCAGTGCTTACACAGATACGCAGTATTTT. Translation gives CSAYTDTQYF.

This clone was recorded a few times. This CDR3 is CASSLTGEIGELFF. Here the CDR3 DNA reads TGTGCCAGCAGTTTGACAGGGGAGATCGGGGAGCTGTTTTTT. The chain recombines TRBV6-5 with TRBJ2-2; 8 nucleotides line up with TRBD1. V was clipped by 4 bases and J by 7 bases; unmatched bases: 5. The CDR3 is made up of 14 amino acids. Looked up from germline, CDR1 is MNHEY and CDR2 is SVGAGI.

This clone appeared a single time. The chain joins TRBV6-5 to TRBJ2-7; the match to TRBD2 covers 11 bases. Trimming cost V 7 bases and J 3 bases; bases outside gene matches: 8. CDR1 and CDR2 (germline): MNHEY, SVGAGI. The CDR3 length is 15 residues. CDR3 sequence: CASTPGTSGVYEQYF. CDR3 DNA sequence: TGTGCCAGCACTCCAGGGACTAGCGGCGTCTACGAGCAGTACTTC.

This chain connects TRBV4-1 to TRBJ2-2; 9 nucleotides match TRBD2. J was trimmed by 6 bases and V by 6 bases; bases with no gene match: 8. The length of the CDR3 is 15 residues. The germline CDR1 and CDR2 sequences are MGHRA and YSYEKL. CDR3 amino acids: CASRLAGPGPGELFF. The CDR3 coding sequence is TGCGCCAGCAGGCTAGCGGGGCCCGGCCCCGGGGAGCTGTTTTTT.

The V call is TRBV6-2 or TRBV6-3, the J call TRBJ1-2; 12 bases align to TRBD1. V trimming: 2 bases; J trimming: 5 bases; junction bases outside the gene matches: 3. The germline gives CDR1 MNHEY, CDR2 SVGEGT. CDR3 length: 15 amino acids. The DNA of the CDR3 is TGTGCCAGCAGTTACGGGACAGGGGGCATATATGGCTACACCTTC. Translation gives CASSYGTGGIYGYTF.

V usage is TRBV5-1 and J usage is TRBJ2-1; 8 positions agree with TRBD2. Germline CDR1 SGHRS, CDR2 YFSETQ. The CDR3 loop spans 13 amino acids. Trimming at V came to 5 bases and at J to 3 bases, leaving 1 base not matched to a gene. CDR3 sequence (DNA): TGCGCCAGCAGACGGGGGGGCTACAATGAGCAGTTCTTC. As protein: CASRRGGYNEQFF.

This sequence joins TRBV7-9 and TRBJ1-2; 9 nucleotides match TRBD1. This CDR3 is 15 amino acids long. Trimming removed 2 bases from V and 6 bases from J; junction bases left unmatched: 7. Germline V gene sequence: CDR1 SEHNR, CDR2 FQNEAQ (reference sequence). The CDR3 coding sequence is TGTGCCAGCAGCTTATCCCCGGACAGGGGTGATGGCTACACCTTC. This codes for CASSLSPDRGDGYTF.

The chain couples TRBV19 to TRBJ1-5; 7 bases align to TRBD1. CDR1 is LNHDA, CDR2 SQIVND, per germline (reference sequence). J gave up 4 bases and V 4 bases, and 7 bases lay outside the gene matches. The CDR3 has 15 amino acids. CDR3 in amino acids: CASSTGGPINQPQHF. CDR3 nucleotide sequence: TGTGCCAGTAGTACAGGGGGTCCGATTAATCAGCCCCAGCATTTT.

Only a few counts were recorded for this clone. The CDR3 here is CASSLLGGSANTEAFF. Here the CDR3 DNA reads TGTGCCAGCAGCTTATTAGGGGGCTCGGCGAACACTGAAGCTTTCTTT. The chain is built from TRBV7-3 and TRBJ1-1; TRBD1 matches at 7 bases. The CDR3 loop spans 16 amino acids. The V gene end was trimmed by 2 bases and the J gene end by 1 base; junction bases not matched to a gene: 7. Germline loops: CDR1 SGHTA, CDR2 FQGTGA.

V is TRBV5-6 and J is TRBJ2-1; TRBD1 matches 8 bases. Looked up from germline, CDR1 is SGHDT and CDR2 is YYEEEE. The CDR3 runs to 15 residues. J was trimmed by 3 bases and V by 1 base; bases with no gene match: 3. This CDR3 is CASSLPQGDYNEQFF. Written as DNA, the CDR3 is TGTGCCAGCAGCTTGCCACAGGGGGACTACAATGAGCAGTTCTTC.

The V call is TRBV5-1, the J call TRBJ1-1; D is unresolved. This CDR3 has 13 residues. V was shortened by 4 bases and J by 5 bases, with 12 bases between the two germline ends. Looked up from germline, CDR1 is SGHRS and CDR2 is YFSETQ. The CDR3 bases are TGCGCCAGCAGCCTAAGCATGCGGACTGAAGCTTTCTTT. Translated, it gives CASSLSMRTEAFF. The full variable domain, in which reference TRBV5-1 and TRBJ1-1 provide the parts outside the CDR3, is KAGVTQTPRYLIKTRGQQVTLSCSPISGHRSVSWYQQTPGQGLQFLFEYFSETQRNKGNFPGRFSGRQFSNSRSEMNVSTLELGDSALYLCASSLSMRTEAFFGQGTRLTVV.

The V and J genes are TRBV5-4 and TRBJ2-5, with a possible D match to TRBD1 (6 bases). The CDR3 consists of 13 residues. V lost 4 bases, J lost 2 bases, and 9 bases lay in between. In germline, CDR1 is SGHNT, CDR2 YYREEE (reference sequence). Here the CDR3 DNA reads TGTGCCAGCAGCCCCGGACAGCAAGAGACCCAGTACTTC. Protein sequence: CASSPGQQETQYF.

The sample holds a few counts of this clone. The J gene is TRBJ2-5, the V gene TRBV19, with TRBD1 matching over 8 bases. V dropped 5 bases and J dropped 4; count of bases not matched to a gene: 6. This CDR3 is 14 amino acids long. Germline lookup yields CDR1 LNHDA and CDR2 SQIVND (reference sequence). The CDR3 nucleotides read TGTGCCAGTAGTGCCCGGACAGGGCGAGAGACCCAGTACTTC. Translated: CASSARTGRETQYF.

Notes on this clone: This CDR3 is missing its conserved last phenylalanine or tryptophan, likely due to a read error. Because the CDR3's place on the DNA is in doubt, the DNA is left out and the CDR3 is given as listed by TCRdb. The chain employs TRBV23-1 and TRBJ2-7; the table's D gene call, TRBD1, was not cross checked with the DNA. TRBV23-1 has ORF status, its function being uncertain. Ends included, the CDR3 has 10 residues. This chain's CDR3 is CASGADRERL.

The chain carries TRBV5-1 and TRBJ2-2, with TRBD2 identical over 10 bases. Looked up from germline, CDR1 is SGHRS and CDR2 is YFSETQ. V lost 3 bases and J lost 0; bases outside the gene matches: 11. The CDR3 has 19 amino acids. The CDR3 DNA reads as TGCGCCAGCAGCTCCTTACTAGCGGGGTTCCTTTCGAACACCGGGGAGCTGTTTTTT. The encoded protein is CASSSLLAGFLSNTGELFF.

This clone was detected only once. The chain is built from TRBV25-1 and TRBJ1-6, with D maybe TRBD1 (6 bases). CDR3 size: 13 residues. The germline gives CDR1 MGHDK, CDR2 SYGVNS. V was trimmed by 7 bases and J by 10 bases, leaving 14 bases between them. CDR3 sequence: CASTAGAASPLHF. The CDR3 DNA is TGTGCCAGCACCGCGGGGGCGGCATCACCCCTCCACTTT.

The chain combines TRBV7-7 with TRBJ2-1, with TRBD2 matching over 10 bases. CDR1 is SSHAT and CDR2 is FNYEAQ in the germline V gene (reference sequence). Trimming removed 2 bases from V and 2 bases from J; junction bases left unmatched: 0. The CDR3 runs to 15 residues. CDR3 bases: TGTGCCAGCAGCTTAAGCGGGGGGGCCTACAATGAGCAGTTCTTC. As protein: CASSLSGGAYNEQFF.

V is TRBV5-4 and J is TRBJ1-2; D perhaps matches TRBD1 (5 bases). Deletions cut 3 bases from V and 3 bases from J, with 15 bases between. This CDR3 has 15 amino acids. Germline V gene sequence: CDR1 SGHNT, CDR2 YYREEE (reference sequence). The CDR3 region has the DNA TGTGCCAGCAGCTCCCCCCCAGGGTGGGACTATGGCTACACCTTC. Translated: CASSSPPGWDYGYTF. Complete variable domain (other parts from reference TRBV5-4 and TRBJ1-2): ETGVTQSPTHLIKTRGQQVTLRCSSQSGHNTVSWYQQALGQGPQFIFQYYREEENGRGNFPPRFSGLQFPNYSSELNVNALELDDSALYLCASSSPPGWDYGYTFGSGTRLTVV.

The gene calls are TRBV28 and TRBJ2-3, with 8 bases fitting TRBD1. CDR3 length: 15 residues. The V segment lost 4 bases and the J segment 1 base; nucleotides outside the gene matches: 4. The V gene's germline CDR1 is MDHEN and CDR2 SYDVKM. CDR3 sequence: CASSYAGQGTDTQYF. The CDR3 nucleotides are TGTGCCAGCAGTTACGCGGGACAGGGCACAGATACGCAGTATTTT.

This clone was counted only a few times. The gene calls are TRBV3-1 (or the pseudogene TRBV3-2) and TRBJ2-5; D is unclear. The germline CDR1 and CDR2 sequences are LGHDT and YNNKEL (reference sequence). Trimming removed 1 base from V and 1 base from J, with 13 bases in between. The CDR3 totals 16 residues. The CDR3 sequence is CASSQVSPTGQETQYF. CDR3 nucleotide sequence: TGTGCCAGCAGCCAAGTTTCTCCGACTGGCCAAGAGACCCAGTACTTC.